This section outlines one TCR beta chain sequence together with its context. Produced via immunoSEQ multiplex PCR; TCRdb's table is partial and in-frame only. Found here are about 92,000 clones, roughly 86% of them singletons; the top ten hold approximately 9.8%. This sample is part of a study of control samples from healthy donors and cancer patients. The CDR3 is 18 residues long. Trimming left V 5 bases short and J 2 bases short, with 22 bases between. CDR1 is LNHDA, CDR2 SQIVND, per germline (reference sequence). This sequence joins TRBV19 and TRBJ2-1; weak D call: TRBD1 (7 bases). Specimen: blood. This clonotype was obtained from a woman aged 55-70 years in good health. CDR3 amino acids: CASSAPASRDSTYNEQFF. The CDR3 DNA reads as TGTGCCAGTAGTGCCCCGGCCTCGCGGGACAGCACCTACAATGAGCAGTTCTTC.